These 25 T cell receptor beta chains share one sample of origin, sequenced in a study of OX40 agonist ivuxolimab in advanced cancers. The method was the immunoSEQ multiplex PCR assay. The clones in this table, taken by TCRdb from immuneACCESS, are in-frame only. Not every clone is retained; where verified, under half of the shortfall comes from an unresolved V gene, and the cause of the rest is unknown. Recorded for this sample are tens of thousands of clones; roughly 89% of them occurred a single time. The ten largest clones take up around 0.19% of the sample. Material: CD4+ or CD8+ T cells sorted from blood, obtained in a trial of the OX40 agonist ivuxolimab. These receptors were obtained from an adult with an advanced solid tumor such as melanoma, head and neck, liver or kidney cancer.

The chain joins TRBV4-1 to TRBJ1-5; 7 bases line up with TRBD1. CDR1 and CDR2 from the germline V gene are MGHRA and YSYEKL. The CDR3 totals 17 residues. J gave up 4 bases and V 0 bases, and 9 bases lay outside the gene matches. CDR3 sequence (DNA): TGCGCCAGCAGCCAAGATATGAACAGGGGAAGGAATCAGCCCCAGCATTTT. Translation: CASSQDMNRGRNQPQHF.

The chain recombines TRBV7-9 with TRBJ2-6; D not resolved. V lost 1 base, J lost 0 bases, and 7 bases lay in between. There are 16 residues in the CDR3. Germline V gene data show CDR1 as SEHNR and CDR2 as FQNEAQ (reference sequence). CDR3 DNA sequence: TGTGCCAGCAGCTTAGTCGCTGGCTCTGGGGCCAACGTCCTGACTTTC. This translates into CASSLVAGSGANVLTF.

The chain joins TRBV30 to TRBJ2-1; maybe TRBD1 (6 bases). The V end lost 1 base, the J end lost 0 bases, and 13 bases lay between the germline ends. This CDR3 has 16 amino acids. Germline CDR1 GTSNPN, CDR2 SVGIG (reference sequence). CDR3 sequence (DNA): TGTGCCTGGAGTGGGGGCAGGGGCCACTCCTACAATGAGCAGTTCTTC. It specifies CAWSGGRGHSYNEQFF.

The gene calls are TRBV13 and TRBJ2-1, with 7 positions matching TRBD2. The germline V gene encodes CDR1 PRHDT and CDR2 FYEKMQ (reference sequence). The CDR3 is 16 amino acids. V lost 1 base to trimming and J lost 4 bases; unmatched junction nucleotides: 7. The CDR3 loop is CASSLEASGRYNEQFF. The CDR3 bases are TGTGCCAGCAGCTTAGAGGCTAGCGGTAGGTACAATGAGCAGTTCTTC.

The chain recombines TRBV7-6 with TRBJ1-4; D possibly corresponds to TRBD1 (5 bases). CDR3 length equals 15 residues. V was cut by 1 base and J by 4 bases, with 10 bases left in between. CDR1 is SGHVS, CDR2 FNYEAQ, per germline. CDR3 in DNA: TGTGCCAGCAGCTTAGGGGGGACCGATAATGAAAAACTGTTTTTT. Residues: CASSLGGTDNEKLFF.

The chain carries TRBV30 and TRBJ2-7; 10 bases agree with TRBD2. The length of the CDR3 is 14 residues. Trimming took 3 bases from V and 5 from J; bases not matched to a gene: 7. Germline CDR1 GTSNPN, CDR2 SVGIG (reference sequence). CDR3 protein: CAWRGAGGFHEQYF. For the CDR3, the DNA is TGTGCCTGGAGGGGAGCGGGGGGGTTCCACGAGCAGTACTTC.

The chain combines TRBV5-1 with TRBJ2-5, with 13 nucleotides matching TRBD2. This CDR3 comprises 18 residues. V lost 3 bases to trimming and J lost 5 bases; unmatched junction nucleotides: 13. Germline values: CDR1 SGHRS, CDR2 YFSETQ. CDR3 nucleotides: TGCGCCAGCAGCTCGCACACTAGCGGGGGGGCCCCCTGGGAGACCCAGTACTTC. Translated: CASSSHTSGGAPWETQYF.

This clone was seen only once. The V gene is TRBV19, the J gene TRBJ1-3; D is uncertain. The V gene lost 3 bases and the J gene lost 4 bases, with 13 bases spanning the gap. The germline V gene encodes CDR1 LNHDA and CDR2 SQIVND (reference sequence). The CDR3 consists of 15 residues. The CDR3 here is CASSIETFPGNTIYF. CDR3 DNA sequence: TGTGCCAGTAGTATTGAGACATTTCCAGGAAACACCATATATTTT. The whole variable domain, remainder taken from reference TRBV19 and TRBJ1-3, is DGGITQSPKYLFRKEGQNVTLSCEQNLNHDAMYWYRQDPGQGLRLIYYSQIVNDFQKGDIAEGYSVSREKKESFPLTVTSAQKNPTAFYLCASSIETFPGNTIYFGEGSWLTVV.

The gene calls are TRBV9 and TRBJ2-2; no firm D call. The germline CDR1 and CDR2 sequences are SGDLS and YYNGEE. Trimming cost V 1 base and J 1 base, with 8 bases left between them. The CDR3 covers 15 residues. The CDR3 sequence is CASSVRWLNTGELFF. CDR3 bases: TGTGCCAGCAGCGTAAGGTGGTTGAACACCGGGGAGCTGTTTTTT.

The V and J genes are TRBV5-1 and TRBJ2-1; D is unclear. Germline V gene sequence: CDR1 SGHRS, CDR2 YFSETQ. The CDR3 is 15 residues long. Deletions cut 7 bases from V and 0 bases from J, with 14 bases between. For the CDR3, the DNA is TGCGCCAGCCGATTGGGCACCAACTCCTACAATGAGCAGTTCTTC. This translates into CASRLGTNSYNEQFF.

The gene calls are TRBV27 and TRBJ1-4; D gene ambiguous. Per germline, CDR1 MNHEY and CDR2 SMNVEV (reference sequence). The CDR3 has 17 amino acids. The V end lost 2 bases, the J end lost 7 bases, and 20 bases lay between the germline ends. DNA of the CDR3: TGTGCCAGCAGTTTAGAGACCCGGGCCGAGGAGGGTGAAAAACTGTTTTTT. Its translation: CASSLETRAEEGEKLFF.

V and J are TRBV30 and TRBJ1-6; 8 bases agree with TRBD1. V was pared by 4 bases and J by 6 bases, with 2 bases of the junction left unmatched. The CDR3 extends over 13 amino acids. Germline CDR1 GTSNPN, CDR2 SVGIG (reference sequence). In DNA, the CDR3 is TGTGCCTGGACCAGGGGGCGTAATTCACCCCTCCACTTT. Translating gives CAWTRGRNSPLHF.

The chain uses TRBV25-1 and TRBJ1-4; no clear D gene. Trimming shortened V by 4 bases and J by 0 bases, and 9 bases separated the two germline ends. The germline V gene encodes CDR1 MGHDK and CDR2 SYGVNS. The CDR3 contains 15 residues. CDR3 amino acids: CASSGRIATNEKLFF. In DNA, the CDR3 is TGTGCCAGCAGTGGCAGGATAGCAACTAATGAAAAACTGTTTTTT.

This chain joins TRBV27 and TRBJ2-1; 12 nucleotides agree with TRBD2. The CDR3 is 16 amino acids. The junction had 9 bases not matched to a gene; V was cut back by 4 bases and J by 8 bases. CDR1 is MNHEY, CDR2 SMNVEV, per germline (reference sequence). Here the CDR3 DNA reads TGTGCCAGCAGTTCGCTAGCGGGAGGGCCACGCCATGAGCAGTTCTTC. Translated, it gives CASSSLAGGPRHEQFF.

The V and J genes are TRBV29-1 and TRBJ2-3; TRBD1 agrees at 9 bases. From germline, CDR1 is SQVTM and CDR2 ANQGSEA. The CDR3 spans 14 residues. V was pared by 6 bases and J by 1 base, with 5 bases of the junction left unmatched. CDR3 loop: CSVQNRGRTDTQYF. The CDR3 DNA follows: TGCAGCGTGCAAAACAGGGGGCGCACAGATACGCAGTATTTT.

This chain connects TRBV18 to TRBJ2-1; D not certain. The CDR3 has 13 residues. CDR1 is KGHSH, CDR2 LQKENI, per germline. V was clipped by 2 bases and J by 6 bases, with 8 bases between them. CDR3 loop: CASSPIRVNEQFF. For the CDR3, the DNA is TGTGCCAGCTCACCAATAAGGGTCAATGAGCAGTTCTTC.

The V gene is TRBV14, the J gene TRBJ2-7, with D uncertain. Germline CDR1 and CDR2: SGHDN and FVKESK. Trimming shortened V by 1 base and J by 2 bases, and 3 bases separated the two germline ends. The CDR3 spans 12 residues. The CDR3 nucleotides are TGTGCCAGCAGCCAAGCCCCCTACGAGCAGTACTTC. This gives the protein CASSQAPYEQYF. Full variable domain (rest looked up from reference TRBV14 and TRBJ2-7): EAGVTQFPSHSVIEKGQTVTLRCDPISGHDNLYWYRRVMGKEIKFLLHFVKESKQDESGMPNNRFLAERTGGTYSTLKVQPAELEDSGVYFCASSQAPYEQYFGPGTRLTVT.

The chain employs TRBV10-3 and TRBJ2-5; D ambiguous. The CDR3 totals 13 residues. V gave up 1 base and J gave up 5 bases, with 8 bases separating them. Looked up from germline, CDR1 is ENHRY and CDR2 is SYGVKD. As DNA, the CDR3 is TGTGCCATCAGTGAGTTTAGTGGGGAGACCCAGTACTTC. This encodes CAISEFSGETQYF.

The chain is built from TRBV27 and TRBJ2-3; 9 nucleotides agree with TRBD1. Germline-derived CDR1 and CDR2 are MNHEY and SMNVEV (reference sequence). The CDR3 extends over 16 amino acids. V lost 5 bases to trimming and J lost 3 bases; unmatched junction nucleotides: 9. CDR3 loop: CASSAYRGPGTDTQYF. The CDR3 DNA follows: TGTGCCAGCAGTGCGTACAGGGGGCCGGGGACAGATACGCAGTATTTT.

J is TRBJ1-2 and V is TRBV7-9; TRBD1 is a possible D gene (6 bases). The germline V gene has CDR1 SEHNR and CDR2 FQNEAQ (reference sequence). The CDR3 loop spans 16 amino acids. Trimming removed 2 bases from V and 4 bases from J, with 17 bases in between. The chain's CDR3 is CASSLFGIGTSYGYTF. In nucleotides, the CDR3 is TGTGCCAGCAGCTTATTCGGAATCGGGACATCCTATGGCTACACCTTC.

V usage is TRBV29-1 and J usage is TRBJ2-7; weak D call: TRBD1 (6 bases). The germline V and J ends were trimmed by 6 bases and 5 bases, with 20 bases remaining between them. Germline V lookup: CDR1 SQVTM, CDR2 ANQGSEA. The length of the CDR3 is 14 residues. CDR3 region: CSVGTSTLAHEQYF. The DNA for the CDR3 is TGCAGCGTCGGGACATCCACCCTCGCTCACGAGCAGTACTTC.

This chain uses TRBV6-1 with TRBJ2-7; tentative D call: TRBD2 (6 bases). The V gene lost 5 bases and the J gene lost 3 bases, with 11 bases spanning the gap. This CDR3 comprises 13 residues. Germline assignment: CDR1 MNHNS and CDR2 SASEGT. The CDR3 reads CASSRGTGYEQYF. CDR3 DNA sequence: TGTGCCAGCAGTAGAGGGACTGGCTACGAGCAGTACTTC.

The V and J genes are TRBV30 and TRBJ1-1; D might be TRBD1 (5 bases). The CDR3 has 12 residues. V was pared by 6 bases and J by 4 bases, with 12 bases between. Germline assignment: CDR1 GTSNPN and CDR2 SVGIG (reference sequence). The CDR3 protein is CACFAGGTEAFF. As DNA, the CDR3 is TGTGCCTGTTTTGCGGGGGGCACTGAAGCTTTCTTT.

The chain recombines TRBV7-2 with TRBJ2-3; 11 nucleotides line up with TRBD2. V lost 1 base to trimming and J lost 6 bases; unmatched junction nucleotides: 9. CDR1 and CDR2 (germline): SGHTA, FQGNSA. This CDR3 contains 17 residues. The CDR3 DNA is TGTGCCAGCAGCTTAGAAACTAGCGGGAGTTGGGACGATACGCAGTATTTT. This sequence encodes CASSLETSGSWDDTQYF.

The chain employs TRBV7-9 and TRBJ1-6; possibly TRBD1 for D (6 bases). Germline lookup yields CDR1 SEHNR and CDR2 FQNEAQ (reference sequence). The V end lost 2 bases, the J end lost 11 bases, and 10 bases lay between the germline ends. The CDR3 totals 13 residues. The CDR3 protein is CASSLTQGAPLHF. The CDR3 DNA reads TGTGCCAGCAGCTTAACACAGGGTGCACCCCTCCACTTT.